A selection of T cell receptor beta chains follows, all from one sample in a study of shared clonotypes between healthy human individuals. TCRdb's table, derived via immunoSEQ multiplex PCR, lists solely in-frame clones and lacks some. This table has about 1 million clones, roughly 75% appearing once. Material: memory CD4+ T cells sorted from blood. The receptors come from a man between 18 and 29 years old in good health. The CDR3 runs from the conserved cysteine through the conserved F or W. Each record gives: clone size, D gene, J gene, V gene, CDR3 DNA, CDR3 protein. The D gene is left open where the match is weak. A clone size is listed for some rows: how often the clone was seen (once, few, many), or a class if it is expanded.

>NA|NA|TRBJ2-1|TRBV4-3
TGCGCCAGCAGCCAAGATCTAGCCAGCTACAATGAGCAGTTCTTC
CASSQDLASYNEQFF
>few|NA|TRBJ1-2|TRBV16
TGTGCCAGCAGCCAGAACAGCTATGGCTACACCTTC
CASSQNSYGYTF
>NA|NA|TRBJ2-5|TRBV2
TGTGCCAGCAGTGAAGAGAGCGGGCCTCAAGAGACCCAGTACTTC
CASSEESGPQETQYF
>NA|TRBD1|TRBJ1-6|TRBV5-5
TGTGCCAGCAGCTTCGGACAGGGTTATTCACCCCTCCACTTT
CASSFGQGYSPLHF
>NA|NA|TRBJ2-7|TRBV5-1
TGCGCCAGCAGCTTGAAGGGTGAGACGGTAAAAACCTACGAGCAGTACTTC
CASSLKGETVKTYEQYF
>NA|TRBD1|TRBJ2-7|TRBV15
TGTGCCACCAGCAGGGAGACAGGGGGCTACGAGCAGTACTTC
CATSRETGGYEQYF
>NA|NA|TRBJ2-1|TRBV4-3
TGCGCCAGCAGCCAAGAGGCCTCTGGTGGCTCCTACAATGAGCAGTTCTTC
CASSQEASGGSYNEQFF
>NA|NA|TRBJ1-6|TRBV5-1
TGCGCCCGAGAACACCAGGTCCCCCAATTATCCTATAATTCACCCCTCCACTTT
CAREHQVPQLSYNSPLHF
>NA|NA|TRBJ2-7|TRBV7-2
TGTGCCAGCAGCTTAAATTTTGTGTCCTACGAGCAGTACTTC
CASSLNFVSYEQYF
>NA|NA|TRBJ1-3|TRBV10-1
TGCGCCATTACAGATGCCTGCATATATTTT
CAITDACIYF
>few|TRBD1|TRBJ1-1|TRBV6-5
TGTGCCAGCAGCCAACAGGGGGGTAACACTGAAGCTTTCTTT
CASSQQGGNTEAFF
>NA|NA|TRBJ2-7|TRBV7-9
TGTGCCAGCAGCCCCGTACTAGCTTCCTACGAGCAGTACTTC
CASSPVLASYEQYF
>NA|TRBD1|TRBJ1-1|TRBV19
TGTGCCAGCGGGGGCGGACAGGGAAGCACTGAAGCTTTCTTT
CASGGGQGSTEAFF
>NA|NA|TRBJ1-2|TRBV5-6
TGTGCCAGCAGCTCCACAGGAGACACCTTC
CASSSTGDTF
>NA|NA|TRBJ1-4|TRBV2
TGTGCCAGCAGTTTTTCAAGTCCAGGGTTGGGGGAAAAACTGTTTTTT
CASSFSSPGLGEKLFF
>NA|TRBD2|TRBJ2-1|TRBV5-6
TGTGCCAGCAGCTTGAGAGTAGCGGGAGACAATGAGCAGTTCTTC
CASSLRVAGDNEQFF
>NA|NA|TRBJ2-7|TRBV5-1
TGCGCCAGCAGCTTCAATTACGAACCCAAACACTACGAGCAGTACTTC
CASSFNYEPKHYEQYF
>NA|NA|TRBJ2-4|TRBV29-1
TGCAGTTATAGGGACCAAAACATTCAGTACTTC
CSYRDQNIQYF
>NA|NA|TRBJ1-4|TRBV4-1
TGCGCCAGCAGCCGATCCACAGGGCCAACTAATGAAAAACTGTTTTTT
CASSRSTGPTNEKLFF
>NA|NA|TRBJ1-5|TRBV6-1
TGTGCCAGCAGCCAGGGCCTAGGGAGCAATCAGCCCCAGCATTTT
CASSQGLGSNQPQHF
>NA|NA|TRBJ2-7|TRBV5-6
TGTGCCAGCAGGAGAGAGCGGGCCTACGAGCAGTACTTC
CASRRERAYEQYF
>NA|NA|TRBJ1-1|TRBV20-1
TGCAGTGCTCTCCTAAACACTGAAGCTTTCTTT
CSALLNTEAFF
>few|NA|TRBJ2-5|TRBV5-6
TGTGCCAGCAGCTTGAAAGGGCTTTCTATAGGGGAGACCCAGTACTTC
CASSLKGLSIGETQYF
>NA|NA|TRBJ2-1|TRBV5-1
TGCGCCAGCAGCTTGAACACAGCCAACAATGAGCAGTTCTTC
CASSLNTANNEQFF
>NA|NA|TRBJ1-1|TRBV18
TGTGCCAGCTCACTCAGTCAGGCTGAAGCTTTCTTT
CASSLSQAEAFF
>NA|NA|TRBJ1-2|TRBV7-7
TGTGCTAGCAGCTGGCGGCGAAGTAACTATGGCTACACCTTC
CASSWRRSNYGYTF
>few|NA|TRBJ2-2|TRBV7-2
TGTGCCAGCAGCATCGGGACTTTTAACACCGGGGAGCTGTTTTTT
CASSIGTFNTGELFF
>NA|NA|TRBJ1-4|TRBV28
TGTGCCAGCAGGGAGACAGCCCCGGGGACAAAACTGTTTTTT
CASRETAPGTKLFF
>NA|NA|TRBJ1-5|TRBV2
TGTGCCAGCAGTGAAGGGGGTAATCAGCCCCAGCATTTT
CASSEGGNQPQHF
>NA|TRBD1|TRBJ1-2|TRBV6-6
TGTGCCAGCAGTTACTCGGCGTCGAGGGGGCAGGGCTACACCTTC
CASSYSASRGQGYTF
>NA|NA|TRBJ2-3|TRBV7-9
TGTGCCAGCGGCGGCACAGATACGCAGTATTTT
CASGGTDTQYF
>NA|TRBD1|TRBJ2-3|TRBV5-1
TGCGCCAGCAGCCCATCTGGTGGGACAGGATTCACAGATACGCAGTATTTT
CASSPSGGTGFTDTQYF
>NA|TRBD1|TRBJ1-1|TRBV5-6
TGTGCCAGCAGCCTCGGACAGGGAAGAGCTTTCTTT
CASSLGQGRAFF
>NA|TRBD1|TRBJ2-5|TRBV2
TGTGCCAGCAAAAGAGAGGACAGGACCCAAGAGACCCAGTACTTC
CASKREDRTQETQYF
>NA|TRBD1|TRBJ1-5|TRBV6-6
TGTGCCAGCAACAGGGGGCGGCAGCCCCAGCATTTT
CASNRGRQPQHF
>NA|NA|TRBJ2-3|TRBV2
TGTGCCAGCAGTGAACAGTGGAGAGCCACAGATACGCAGTATTTT
CASSEQWRATDTQYF
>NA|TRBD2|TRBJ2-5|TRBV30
TGTGCCTGGAGTGTTGACGGGGGGTACCAAGAGACCCAGTACTTC
CAWSVDGGYQETQYF
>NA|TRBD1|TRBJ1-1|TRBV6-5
TGTGCCAGCAGTCAAACAGGGGTTACTGAAGCTTTCTTT
CASSQTGVTEAFF
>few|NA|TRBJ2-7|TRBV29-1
TGCAGCGTCGGCGTCGGGAGACCGACCTCCTACGAGCAGTACTTC
CSVGVGRPTSYEQYF
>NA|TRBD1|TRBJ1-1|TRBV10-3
TGTGCCATCAGACTTACAGGGGATAACACTGAAGCTTTCTTT
CAIRLTGDNTEAFF
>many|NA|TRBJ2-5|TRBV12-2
TGTGCAAGTCGCTTAGCGATCCTAGCGAGGGGCCAAGAGACCCAGTACTTC
CASRLAILARGQETQYF
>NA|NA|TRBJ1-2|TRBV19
TGTGCCAGTAGGGACACCTATAACTATGGCTACACCTTC
CASRDTYNYGYTF
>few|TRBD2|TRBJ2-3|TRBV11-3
TGTGCCAGCAGCTTGACTAGCAGAAACACAGATACGCAGTATTTT
CASSLTSRNTDTQYF
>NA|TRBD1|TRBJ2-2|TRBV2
TGTGCCAGCAGTTGGACGACAGGGGCCGGGGAGCTGTTTTTT
CASSWTTGAGELFF
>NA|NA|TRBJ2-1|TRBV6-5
TGTGCCAGCAGTTCCACGACCGTTTACAATGAGCAGTTCTTC
CASSSTTVYNEQFF
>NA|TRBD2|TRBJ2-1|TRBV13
TGTGCCAGCAGCTCCGGGGGGGCTGACTACAATGAGCAGTTCTTC
CASSSGGADYNEQFF
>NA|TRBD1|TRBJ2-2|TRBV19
TGTGCCAGTAGACCGACAGGGGGCACCGGGGAGCTGTTTTTT
CASRPTGGTGELFF
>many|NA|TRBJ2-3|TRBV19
TGTGCCAGTAGTTTCACGTCCGGGGGAGATACGCAGTATTTT
CASSFTSGGDTQYF
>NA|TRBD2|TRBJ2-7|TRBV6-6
TGTGCCAGCAGTTACTCGCGGGGGAATTTCGAGCAGTACTTC
CASSYSRGNFEQYF
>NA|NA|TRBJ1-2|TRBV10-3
TGTGCCATCAGTGAGTCGAGAGGGATCCAGGGAGGCTACACCTTC
CAISESRGIQGGYTF
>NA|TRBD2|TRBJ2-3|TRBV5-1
TGCGCCAGCAGCTTGGAAGGCGGGGGGGCCAGAGATACGCAGTATTTT
CASSLEGGGARDTQYF